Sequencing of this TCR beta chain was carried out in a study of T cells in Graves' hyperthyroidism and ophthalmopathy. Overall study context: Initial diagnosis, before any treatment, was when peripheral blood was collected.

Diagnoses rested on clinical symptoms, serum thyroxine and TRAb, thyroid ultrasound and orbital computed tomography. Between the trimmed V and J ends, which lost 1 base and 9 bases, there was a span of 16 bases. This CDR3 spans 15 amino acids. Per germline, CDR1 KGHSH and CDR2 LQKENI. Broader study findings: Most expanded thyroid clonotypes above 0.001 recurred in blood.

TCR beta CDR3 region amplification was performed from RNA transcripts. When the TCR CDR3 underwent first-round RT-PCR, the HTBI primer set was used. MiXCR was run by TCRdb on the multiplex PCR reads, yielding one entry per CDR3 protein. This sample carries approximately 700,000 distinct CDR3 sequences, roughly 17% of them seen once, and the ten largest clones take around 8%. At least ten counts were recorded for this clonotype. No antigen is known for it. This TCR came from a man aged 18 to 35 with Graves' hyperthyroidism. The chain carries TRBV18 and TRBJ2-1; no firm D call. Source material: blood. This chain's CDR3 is CASSPLRTGGGEQFF. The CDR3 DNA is TGTGCCAGCTCACCACTACGCACCGGCGGTGGTGAGCAGTTCTTC.